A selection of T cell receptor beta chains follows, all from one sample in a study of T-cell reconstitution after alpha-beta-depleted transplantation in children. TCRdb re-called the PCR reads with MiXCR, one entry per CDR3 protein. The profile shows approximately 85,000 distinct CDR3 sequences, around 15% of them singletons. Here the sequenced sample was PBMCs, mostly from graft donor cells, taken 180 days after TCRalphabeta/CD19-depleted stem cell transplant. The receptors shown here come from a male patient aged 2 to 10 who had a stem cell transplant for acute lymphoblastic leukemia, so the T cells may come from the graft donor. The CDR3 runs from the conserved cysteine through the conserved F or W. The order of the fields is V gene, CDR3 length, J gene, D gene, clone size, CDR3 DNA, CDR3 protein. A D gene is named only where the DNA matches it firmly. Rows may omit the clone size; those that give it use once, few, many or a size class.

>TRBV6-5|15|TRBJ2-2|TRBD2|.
TGTGCCAGCAGTTACTCCCCGGGAGGGTCCGGGGAGCTGTTTTTT
CASSYSPGGSGELFF
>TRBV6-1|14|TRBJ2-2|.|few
TGTGCCAGCAGTGAATACAGCAACACCGGGGAGCTGTTTTTT
CASSEYSNTGELFF
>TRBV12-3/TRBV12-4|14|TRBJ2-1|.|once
TGTGCCAGCAGGCAGGGCGGAGGGTCCAATGAGCAGTTCTTC
CASRQGGGSNEQFF
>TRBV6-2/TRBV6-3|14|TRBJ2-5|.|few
TGTGCCAGCAGTTACGGCAACTACCAAGAGACCCAGTACTTC
CASSYGNYQETQYF
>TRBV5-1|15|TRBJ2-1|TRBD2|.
TGCGCCAGCAGCTTGGTGGGACTAGCGGGCAATGAGCAGTTCTTC
CASSLVGLAGNEQFF
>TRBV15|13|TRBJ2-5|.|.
TGTGCCACCAGCTCACACTCGGTCGGGACCCAGTACTTC
CATSSHSVGTQYF
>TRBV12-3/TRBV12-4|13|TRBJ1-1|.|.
TGTGCCAGCAGATGCAGGAAGAACACTGAAGCTTTCTTT
CASRCRKNTEAFF
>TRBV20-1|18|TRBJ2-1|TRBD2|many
TGCAGTGCTAGCTCACTAGCGGGGGGTCTAAGCTCCTACAATGAGCAGTTCTTC
CSASSLAGGLSSYNEQFF
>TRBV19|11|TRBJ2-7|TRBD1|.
TGTGCCAGTCGCACAGGGGACGAGCAGTACTTC
CASRTGDEQYF
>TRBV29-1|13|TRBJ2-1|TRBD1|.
TGCAGCGACCAAGGGACAGGTAGTATTGAGCAGTTCTTC
CSDQGTGSIEQFF
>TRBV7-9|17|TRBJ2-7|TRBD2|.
TGTGCCAGCAGCTTAAGGGATGGCGGGGGGCGAACCTACGAGCAGTACTTC
CASSLRDGGGRTYEQYF
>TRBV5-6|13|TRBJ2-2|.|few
TGTGCCAGCAGCTCAGGGGAAGTCGGGGAGCTGTTTTTT
CASSSGEVGELFF
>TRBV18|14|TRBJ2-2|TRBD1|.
TGTGCCAGCTCACCAACGGACAGGGAGAACCCCGTGTTTTTT
CASSPTDRENPVFF
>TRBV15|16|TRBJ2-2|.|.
TGTGCCACCAGCAGAGATGAACTCGCGAACACCGGGGAGCTGTTTTTT
CATSRDELANTGELFF
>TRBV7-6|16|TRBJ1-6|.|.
TGTGCCAGCAGCGGACGGCCCAGGGGAGGCAATTCACCCCTCCACTTT
CASSGRPRGGNSPLHF
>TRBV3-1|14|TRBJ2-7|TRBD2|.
TGTGCCAGCAGCCAGGGGGGGAGCTGGTACGAGCAGTACTTC
CASSQGGSWYEQYF
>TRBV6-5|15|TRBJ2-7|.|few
TGTGCCAGCAGTTCTCACTCATACCCAGCCTACGAGCAGTACTTC
CASSSHSYPAYEQYF
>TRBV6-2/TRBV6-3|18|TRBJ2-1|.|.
TGTGCCAGCAGTTACGACTACCTAAGCGGAACTACATACAATGAGCAGTTCTTC
CASSYDYLSGTTYNEQFF
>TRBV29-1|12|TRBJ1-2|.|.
TGCAGCGACTTAGACGAACAAGATGGCTACACCTTC
CSDLDEQDGYTF
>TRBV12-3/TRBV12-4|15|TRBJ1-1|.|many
TGTGCCAGCAGTCCCCGGAGTGACATGAACACTGAAGCTTTCTTT
CASSPRSDMNTEAFF
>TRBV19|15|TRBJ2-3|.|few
TGTGCCAGTAGTATAGGGGGCTGGGGCACAGATACGCAGTATTTT
CASSIGGWGTDTQYF
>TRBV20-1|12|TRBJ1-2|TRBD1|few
TGCAGTGCCCGACAGGGGACCTATGGCTACACCTTC
CSARQGTYGYTF
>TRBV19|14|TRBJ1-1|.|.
TGTGCCAGTAGTTCTACAGGGATTTACACTGAAGCTTTCTTT
CASSSTGIYTEAFF
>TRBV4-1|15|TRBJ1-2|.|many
TGCGCCAGCAGCCAGATTTTATTGGGGGATTCTGGCTACACCTTC
CASSQILLGDSGYTF
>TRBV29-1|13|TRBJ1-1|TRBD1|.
TGCAGCGTTGACAGGGGGCAGGGCACTGAAGCTTTCTTT
CSVDRGQGTEAFF
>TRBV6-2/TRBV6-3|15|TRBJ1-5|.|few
TGTGCCAGCAGCACCGGGACATCTAGCAATCAGCCCCAGCATTTT
CASSTGTSSNQPQHF
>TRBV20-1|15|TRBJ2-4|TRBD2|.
TGCAGTGCTAGTCCCGGGGAGGGAGCCAAATACATTCAGTACTTC
CSASPGEGAKYIQYF